This entry lists 9 T cell receptor beta chains sequenced from one sample in a study of beta chain features in type 1 diabetes. All of the isolated RNA was reverse transcribed, so expressed TCRB transcripts were sequenced. Here immunoSEQ multiplex PCR was the method, and the copy in TCRdb shows in-frame clones only, minus some. The table shows about 410,000 clones, with about 15% occurring only once. The sample was naive CD4+ T cells from blood. These receptors all stem from a man aged 25 to 40 in good health.

This clone has ten or more counts. V is TRBV6-5 and J is TRBJ1-6; D call uncertain. CDR1 is MNHEY and CDR2 is SVGAGI in the germline V gene. The CDR3 sequence is 12 residues long. The V end was cut by 6 bases, the J end by 8 bases, with 8 bases between. CDR3 protein: CASRIGDSPLHF. CDR3 nucleotides: TGTGCCAGCAGAATCGGGGATTCACCCCTCCACTTT.

This clone occurred a few times. The gene calls are TRBV4-3 and TRBJ1-2; D call uncertain. Trimming removed 2 bases at V and 8 bases at J, with 12 bases between. This CDR3 contains 13 residues. Per the germline V gene, CDR1 is LGHNA and CDR2 is YSLEER. CDR3 amino acids: CASSQLNIEGYTF. DNA of the CDR3: TGCGCCAGCAGCCAACTTAACATCGAGGGCTACACCTTC.

This chain links TRBV4-2 with TRBJ1-5; 10 nucleotides match TRBD1. V shed 3 bases, J shed 7 bases, and the junction held 12 bases outside the gene matches. This CDR3 is built from 17 residues. Germline V gene data show CDR1 as LGHNA and CDR2 as YNFKEQ. The chain's CDR3 is CASSHGGQGSGIQPQHF. The CDR3 nucleotides are TGTGCCAGCAGCCATGGGGGACAGGGGTCTGGTATCCAGCCCCAGCATTTT.

The sample holds a few counts of this clone. The rearrangement uses TRBV29-1 and TRBJ2-1; D remains ambiguous. V shed 4 bases and J shed 6 bases, with 13 bases lying between them. Germline lookup yields CDR1 SQVTM and CDR2 ANQGSEA. CDR3 length: 13 residues. DNA of the CDR3: TGCAGCGTTGCCCCGGGTCACGGCAATGAGCAGTTCTTC. It codes for CSVAPGHGNEQFF.

In this sample, this clone turned up a few times. This chain joins TRBV18 and TRBJ2-6; unclear D gene. Germline V gene data show CDR1 as KGHSH and CDR2 as LQKENI. The CDR3 length is 19 residues. Trimming cost V 3 bases and J 0 bases, with 18 bases left between them. The chain's CDR3 is CASSPYRGRSGSGANVLTF. The CDR3 DNA follows: TGTGCCAGCTCACCTTACCGTGGACGGTCAGGCTCTGGGGCCAACGTCCTGACTTTC.

The chain uses TRBV5-4 and TRBJ2-3; 10 positions match TRBD2. The V segment lost 4 bases and the J segment 3 bases; nucleotides outside the gene matches: 5. This CDR3 region has 15 residues. The germline V gene has CDR1 SGHNT and CDR2 YYREEE (reference sequence). The CDR3 region has the DNA TGTGCCAGCAGCCTATTTAGCGGGGGGACAGATACGCAGTATTTT. Translation gives CASSLFSGGTDTQYF.

Only a few counts were recorded for this clone. DNA of the CDR3: TGTGCCAGCTCACCGAAGAAAAGCACTGAAGCTTTCTTT. Its protein product is CASSPKKSTEAFF. The rearrangement uses TRBV18 and TRBJ1-1; D call uncertain. Germline V gene lookup returns CDR1 KGHSH and CDR2 LQKENI. This CDR3 is built from 13 residues. V dropped 3 bases and J dropped 4 bases, with 9 bases sitting between them.

The rearrangement links TRBV30 to TRBJ1-3; D is ambiguous. CDR3 size: 14 residues. Trimming took 2 bases from V and 0 from J, leaving 8 bases between them. CDR1 and CDR2 (germline): GTSNPN, SVGIG (reference sequence). The CDR3, as DNA: TGTGCCTGGAGTCCTCGGCGCTCTGGAAACACCATATATTTT. Its translation is CAWSPRRSGNTIYF.

Only a few counts were recorded for this clone. This chain uses TRBV15 with TRBJ2-3; possibly TRBD1 for D (6 bases). V was shortened by 1 base and J by 4 bases, with 12 bases between the two germline ends. Germline CDR1 and CDR2: LNHNV and YYDKDF (reference sequence). The CDR3 runs 15 residues. The CDR3: CATSRARGRADTQYF. The CDR3, as DNA: TGTGCCACCAGCAGAGCCAGGGGACGGGCAGATACGCAGTATTTT.